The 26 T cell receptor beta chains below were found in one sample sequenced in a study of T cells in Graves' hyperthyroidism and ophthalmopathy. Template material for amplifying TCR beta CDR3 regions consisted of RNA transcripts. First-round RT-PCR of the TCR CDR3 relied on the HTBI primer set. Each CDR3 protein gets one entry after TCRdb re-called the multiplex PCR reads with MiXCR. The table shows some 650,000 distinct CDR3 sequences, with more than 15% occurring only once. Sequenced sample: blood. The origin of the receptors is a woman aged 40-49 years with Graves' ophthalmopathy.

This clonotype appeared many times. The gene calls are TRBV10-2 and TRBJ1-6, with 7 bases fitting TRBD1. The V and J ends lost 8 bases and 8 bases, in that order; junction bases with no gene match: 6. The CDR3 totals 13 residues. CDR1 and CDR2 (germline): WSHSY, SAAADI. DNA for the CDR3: TGCGCCAGCTCGACAGGGAGGGATTCACCCCTCCACTTT. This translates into CASSTGRDSPLHF.

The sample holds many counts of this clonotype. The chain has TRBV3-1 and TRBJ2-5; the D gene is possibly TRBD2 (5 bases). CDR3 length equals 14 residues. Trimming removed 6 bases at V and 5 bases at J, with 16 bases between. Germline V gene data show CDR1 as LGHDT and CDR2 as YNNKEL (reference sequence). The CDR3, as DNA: TGTGCCAGCAGGCGCCGAAGCGGCGGGGAGACCCAGTACTTC. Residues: CASRRRSGGETQYF.

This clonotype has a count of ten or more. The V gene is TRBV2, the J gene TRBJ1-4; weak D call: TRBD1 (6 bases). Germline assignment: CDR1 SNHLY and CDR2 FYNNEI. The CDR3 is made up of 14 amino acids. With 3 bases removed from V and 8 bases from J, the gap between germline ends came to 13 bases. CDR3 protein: CASSDHRVNEKLFF. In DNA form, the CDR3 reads TGTGCCAGCAGTGATCACAGGGTCAACGAAAAACTGTTTTTT. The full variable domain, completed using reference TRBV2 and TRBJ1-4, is EPEVTQTPSHQVTQMGQEVILRCVPISNHLYFYWYRQILGQKVEFLVSFYNNEISEKSEIFDDQFSVERPDGSNFTLKIRSTKLEDSAMYFCASSDHRVNEKLFFGSGTQLSVL.

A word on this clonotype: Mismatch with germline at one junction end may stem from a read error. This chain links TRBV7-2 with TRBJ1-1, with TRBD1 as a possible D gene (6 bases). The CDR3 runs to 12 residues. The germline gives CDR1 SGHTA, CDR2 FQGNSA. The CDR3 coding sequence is TGTGCCAGCAGCCAAACAGGGCTTGAAGCTCTCTTT. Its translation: CASSQTGLEALF.

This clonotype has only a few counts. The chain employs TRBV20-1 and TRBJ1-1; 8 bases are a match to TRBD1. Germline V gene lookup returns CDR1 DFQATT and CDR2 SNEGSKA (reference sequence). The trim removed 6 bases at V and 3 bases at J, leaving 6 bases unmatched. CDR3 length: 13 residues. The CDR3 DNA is TGCAGTGCCCCGACAGGGGTGGACACTGAAGCTTTCTTT. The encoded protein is CSAPTGVDTEAFF.

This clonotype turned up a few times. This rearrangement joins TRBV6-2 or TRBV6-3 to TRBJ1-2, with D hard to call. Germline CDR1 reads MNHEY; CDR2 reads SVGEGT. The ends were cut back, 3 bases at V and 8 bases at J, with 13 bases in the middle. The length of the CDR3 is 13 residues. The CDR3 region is CASSYRWRYGYTF. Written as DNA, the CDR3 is TGTGCCAGCAGTTATCGGTGGAGGTACGGCTACACCTTC.

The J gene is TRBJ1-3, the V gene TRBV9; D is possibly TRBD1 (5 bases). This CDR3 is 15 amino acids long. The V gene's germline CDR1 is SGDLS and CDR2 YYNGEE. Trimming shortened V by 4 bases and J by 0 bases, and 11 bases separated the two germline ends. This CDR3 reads CASSPRGGSGNTIYF. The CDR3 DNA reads TGTGCCAGCAGCCCCCGCGGGGGCTCTGGAAACACCATATATTTT. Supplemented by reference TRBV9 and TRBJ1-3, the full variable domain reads DSGVTQTPKHLITATGQRVTLRCSPRSGDLSVYWYQQSLDQGLQFLIQYYNGEERAKGNILERFSAQQFPDLHSELNLSSLELGDSALYFCASSPRGGSGNTIYFGEGSWLTVV.

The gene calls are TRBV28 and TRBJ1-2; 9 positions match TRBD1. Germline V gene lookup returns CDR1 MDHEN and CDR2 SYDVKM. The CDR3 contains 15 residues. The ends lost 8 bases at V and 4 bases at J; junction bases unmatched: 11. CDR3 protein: CASRQGERVGYGYTF. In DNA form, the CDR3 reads TGTGCCAGCCGACAGGGGGAACGGGTAGGCTATGGCTACACCTTC.

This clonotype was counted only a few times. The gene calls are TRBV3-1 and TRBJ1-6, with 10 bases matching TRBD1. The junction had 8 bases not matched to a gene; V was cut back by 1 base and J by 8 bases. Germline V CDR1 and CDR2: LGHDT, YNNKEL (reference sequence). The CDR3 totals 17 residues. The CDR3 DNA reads TGTGCCAGCAGCCAAGGAGGGCCGGGACAGGGGTATTCACCCCTCCACTTT. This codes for CASSQGGPGQGYSPLHF.

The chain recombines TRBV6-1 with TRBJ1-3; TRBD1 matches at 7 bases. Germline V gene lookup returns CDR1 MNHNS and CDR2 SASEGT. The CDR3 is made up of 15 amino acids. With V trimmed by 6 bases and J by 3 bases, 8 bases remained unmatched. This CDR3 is CASRFQGGYGNTIYF. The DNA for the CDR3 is TGTGCCAGCAGATTCCAGGGGGGTTATGGAAACACCATATATTTT.

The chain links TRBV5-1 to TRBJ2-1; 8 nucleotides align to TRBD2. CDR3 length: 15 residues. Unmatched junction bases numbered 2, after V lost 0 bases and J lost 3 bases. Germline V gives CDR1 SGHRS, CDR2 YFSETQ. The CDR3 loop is CASSLASGYYNEQFF. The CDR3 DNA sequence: TGCGCCAGCAGCTTGGCTAGCGGGTACTACAATGAGCAGTTCTTC. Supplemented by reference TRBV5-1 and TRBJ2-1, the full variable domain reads KAGVTQTPRYLIKTRGQQVTLSCSPISGHRSVSWYQQTPGQGLQFLFEYFSETQRNKGNFPGRFSGRQFSNSRSEMNVSTLELGDSALYLCASSLASGYYNEQFFGPGTRLTVL.

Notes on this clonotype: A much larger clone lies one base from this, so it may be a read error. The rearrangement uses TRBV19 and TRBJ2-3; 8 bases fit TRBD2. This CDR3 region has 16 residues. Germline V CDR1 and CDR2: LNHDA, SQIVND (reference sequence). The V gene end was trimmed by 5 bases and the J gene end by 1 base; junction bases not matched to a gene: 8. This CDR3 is CASSPISGTGTDTQYF. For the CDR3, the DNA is TGTGCCAGTAGTCCGATTAGCGGGACTGGCACAGATACGCAGTATTTT. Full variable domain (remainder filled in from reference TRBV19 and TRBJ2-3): DGGITQSPKYLFRKEGQNVTLSCEQNLNHDAMYWYRQDPGQGLRLIYYSQIVNDFQKGDIAEGYSVSREKKESFPLTVTSAQKNPTAFYLCASSPISGTGTDTQYFGPGTRLTVL.

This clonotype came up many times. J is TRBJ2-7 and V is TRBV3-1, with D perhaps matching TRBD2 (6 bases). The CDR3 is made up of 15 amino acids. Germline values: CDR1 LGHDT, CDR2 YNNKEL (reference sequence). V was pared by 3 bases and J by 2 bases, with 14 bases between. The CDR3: CASSQRAGNTYEQYF. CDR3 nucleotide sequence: TGTGCCAGCAGCCAGAGGGCGGGAAACACCTACGAGCAGTACTTC.

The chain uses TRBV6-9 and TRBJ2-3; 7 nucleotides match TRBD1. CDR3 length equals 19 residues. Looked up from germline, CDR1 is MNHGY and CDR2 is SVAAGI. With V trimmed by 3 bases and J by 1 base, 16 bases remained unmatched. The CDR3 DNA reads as TGTGCCAGCAGTTACCTCGGTTTGACAGGGTCCCATGGCACAGATACGCAGTATTTT. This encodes CASSYLGLTGSHGTDTQYF.

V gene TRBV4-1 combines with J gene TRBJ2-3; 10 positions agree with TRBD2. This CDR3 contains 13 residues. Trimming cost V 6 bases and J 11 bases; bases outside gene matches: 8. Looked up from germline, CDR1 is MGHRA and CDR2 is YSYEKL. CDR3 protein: CASSPDGLAVQYF. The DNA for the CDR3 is TGCGCCAGCAGTCCGGATGGACTAGCGGTGCAGTATTTT.

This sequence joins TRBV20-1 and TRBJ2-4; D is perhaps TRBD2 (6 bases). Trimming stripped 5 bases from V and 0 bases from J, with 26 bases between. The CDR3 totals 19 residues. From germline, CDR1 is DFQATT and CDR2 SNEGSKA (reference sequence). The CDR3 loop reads CSAQTIAAKVFLAKNIQYF. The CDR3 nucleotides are TGCAGTGCTCAAACCATAGCGGCCAAAGTTTTTCTAGCCAAAAACATTCAGTACTTC.

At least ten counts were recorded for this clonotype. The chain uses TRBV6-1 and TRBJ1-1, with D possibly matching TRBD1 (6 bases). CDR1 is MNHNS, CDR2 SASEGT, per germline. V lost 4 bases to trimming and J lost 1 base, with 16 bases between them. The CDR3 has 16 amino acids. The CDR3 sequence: CASSAAGHWENTEAFF. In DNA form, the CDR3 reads TGTGCCAGCAGTGCGGCGGGACACTGGGAGAACACTGAAGCTTTCTTT.

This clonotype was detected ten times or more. CDR3 residues: CASSAALGGSYEQYF. The CDR3 DNA sequence: TGCGCCAGCAGCGCTGCGCTGGGGGGCTCCTACGAGCAGTACTTC. V gene TRBV5-1 combines with J gene TRBJ2-7, with D tentatively TRBD2 (6 bases). V was trimmed by 4 bases and J by 0 bases, leaving 14 bases between them. This CDR3 region has 15 residues. The germline gives CDR1 SGHRS, CDR2 YFSETQ.

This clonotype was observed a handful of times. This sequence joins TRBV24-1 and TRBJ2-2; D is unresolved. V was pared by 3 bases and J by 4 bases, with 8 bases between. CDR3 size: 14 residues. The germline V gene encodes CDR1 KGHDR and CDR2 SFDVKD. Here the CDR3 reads CATSDAPRTGELFF. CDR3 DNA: TGTGCCACCAGTGATGCCCCGCGCACCGGGGAGCTGTTTTTT.

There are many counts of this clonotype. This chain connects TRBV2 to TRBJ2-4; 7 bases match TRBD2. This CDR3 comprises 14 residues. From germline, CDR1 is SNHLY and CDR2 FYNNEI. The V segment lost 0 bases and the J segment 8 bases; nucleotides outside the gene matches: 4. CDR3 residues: CASSEAPGRDIQYF. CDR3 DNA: TGTGCCAGCAGTGAAGCGCCAGGGAGGGACATTCAGTACTTC.

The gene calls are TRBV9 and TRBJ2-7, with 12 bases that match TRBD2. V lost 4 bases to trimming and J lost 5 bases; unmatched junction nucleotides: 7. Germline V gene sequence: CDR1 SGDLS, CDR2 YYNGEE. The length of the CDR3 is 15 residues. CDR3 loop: CASSLRTSGIDEQYF. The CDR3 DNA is TGTGCCAGCAGCCTGAGGACTAGCGGGATAGACGAGCAGTACTTC.

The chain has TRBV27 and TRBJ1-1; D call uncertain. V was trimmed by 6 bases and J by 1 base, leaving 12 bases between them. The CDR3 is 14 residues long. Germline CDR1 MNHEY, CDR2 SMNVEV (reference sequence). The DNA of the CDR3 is TGTGCCAGCAGGGATGACTCGTGGAACACTGAAGCTTTCTTT. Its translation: CASRDDSWNTEAFF.

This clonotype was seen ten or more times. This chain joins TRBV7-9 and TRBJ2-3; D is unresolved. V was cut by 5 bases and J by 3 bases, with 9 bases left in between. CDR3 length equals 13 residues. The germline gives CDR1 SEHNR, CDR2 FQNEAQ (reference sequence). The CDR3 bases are TGTGCCAGCAGCCCACTAAATACAGATACGCAGTATTTT. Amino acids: CASSPLNTDTQYF.

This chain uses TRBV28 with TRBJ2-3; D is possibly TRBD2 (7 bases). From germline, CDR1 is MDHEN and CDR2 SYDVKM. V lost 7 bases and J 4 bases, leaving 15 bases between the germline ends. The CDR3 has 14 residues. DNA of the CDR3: TGTGCCAGCACTACGCCGGGGGGCGCAGATACGCAGTATTTT. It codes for CASTTPGGADTQYF.

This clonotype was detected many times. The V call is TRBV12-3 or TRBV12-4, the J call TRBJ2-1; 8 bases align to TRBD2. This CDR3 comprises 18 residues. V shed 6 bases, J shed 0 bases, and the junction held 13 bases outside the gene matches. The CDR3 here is CASSRNRGGTISYNEQFF. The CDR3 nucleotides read TGTGCCAGCAGCCGTAATCGGGGGGGCACCATCTCCTACAATGAGCAGTTCTTC.

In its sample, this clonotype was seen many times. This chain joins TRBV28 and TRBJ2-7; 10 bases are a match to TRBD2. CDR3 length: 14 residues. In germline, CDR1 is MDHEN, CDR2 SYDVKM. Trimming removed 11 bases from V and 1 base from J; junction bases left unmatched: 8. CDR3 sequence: CASRPGLASYEQYF. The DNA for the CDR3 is TGTGCCTCCCGACCGGGACTAGCGTCCTACGAGCAGTACTTC.